This T cell receptor beta chain comes out of a study of blood T cell repertoires in COVID-19. Background on the study: The United States, Italy and Spain supplied acute and convalescent COVID-19 samples. T cells, B-cell-depleted T cells, or PBMCs supplied cDNA or gDNA.

The authors' processing: Researchers report that nucleated cell counts were estimated from reference gene primer amplification. Generated by immunoSEQ multiplex PCR, the TCRdb table keeps only in-frame clones and is missing some. That table is the source of V, J and clone size, and D and trimming were worked out from the DNA. The table includes 99,000 or so clones, about 80% detected once. CDR1 SGHNT and CDR2 YYREEE come from the germline V gene (reference sequence). J lost 6 bases, V lost 1 base, and 6 bases had no gene match. CDR3 size: 15 residues. This chain joins TRBV5-4 and TRBJ2-3, with 9 bases aligning to TRBD2. Material for sequencing was peripheral blood. The clonotype was recovered from an elderly woman with active or convalescent COVID-19. The CDR3 DNA follows: TGTGCCAGCAGCTTGACAGCGGGGGGTAGCGATACGCAGTATTTT. It translates to CASSLTAGGSDTQYF. Based on the CDR3 plus reference TRBV5-4 and TRBJ2-3, the full variable domain is ETGVTQSPTHLIKTRGQQVTLRCSSQSGHNTVSWYQQALGQGPQFIFQYYREEENGRGNFPPRFSGLQFPNYSSELNVNALELDDSALYLCASSLTAGGSDTQYFGPGTRLTVL.